This T cell receptor beta chain was sequenced in a study of CD8 T cells in Susac syndrome. CD8+ and CD4+ T cells circulating in blood were sequenced for TCR beta. Treatment-naive patients with stable or active relapsing-remitting disease were the multiple sclerosis controls. TEMRA cells were FACS-enriched, unlike CD8+ and CD4+ T cells, which were negatively isolated. A single count supports this clonotype. The J segment lost 7 bases and the V segment lost 8 bases, leaving 13 bases of the junction unmatched. The CDR3 contains 15 residues. Germline-derived CDR1 and CDR2 are SNHLY and FYNNEI. RNA was extracted with the RNeasy kit, and a quantity of 0.5 to 1 ug was reverse transcribed using random hexamers. Amplification of TCR beta CDR3 across 54 Vbeta and 13 Jbeta was performed with immunoSEQ multiplex PCR. TCRdb re-called the immunoSEQ multiplex PCR reads through MiXCR, storing one row per CDR3 protein. Among about 80,000 distinct CDR3 sequences listed, roughly 91% were seen once.

The sequence came from a human donor with multiple sclerosis. The V call is TRBV2, the J call TRBJ2-1; TRBD2 matches 8 bases. Sequencing was done on a sample of CD8+ T cells from PBMCs. For the CDR3, the DNA is TGTGCCAGCGCCTCCCTGAGCGGGAGTGAGAATGAGCAGTTCTTC. Translating gives CASASLSGSENEQFF.